The 4 T cell receptor beta chains below were found in one sample sequenced in a study of blood T cell repertoires in COVID-19. Measured with immunoSEQ multiplex PCR; TCRdb has only the in-frame clones, and not every one. The profile shows some 270,000 clones, roughly 86% of them singletons. The sample comprised peripheral blood. Receptors originate from a woman between 55 and 75 years old who had recovered from COVID-19.

This clone was seen a handful of times. The genes are TRBV3-1 (or the pseudogene TRBV3-2) and TRBJ2-5; 8 nucleotides align to TRBD1. The J segment lost 4 bases and the V segment lost 4 bases, leaving 14 bases of the junction unmatched. This CDR3 spans 17 amino acids. Per germline, CDR1 LGHDT and CDR2 YNNKEL (reference sequence). CDR3 in amino acids: CASSRRTGIEGTETQYF. DNA of the CDR3: TGTGCCAGCAGCCGGCGGACAGGGATCGAGGGGACAGAGACCCAGTACTTC.

The chain recombines TRBV28 with TRBJ2-2; possibly TRBD2 for D (9 bases). This CDR3 has 14 amino acids. Trimming stripped 11 bases from V and 1 base from J, with 14 bases between. Germline loops: CDR1 MDHEN, CDR2 SYDVKM. CDR3 in DNA: TGTGCCGCGGGAGGGACAGGGAACACCGGGGAGCTGTTTTTT. This encodes CAAGGTGNTGELFF.

The chain has TRBV7-9 and TRBJ2-5; 8 bases are shared with TRBD2. From germline, CDR1 is SEHNR and CDR2 FQNEAQ (reference sequence). The CDR3 has 15 residues. V trimming: 8 bases; J trimming: 4 bases; junction bases outside the gene matches: 12. CDR3 loop: CASEAGGTGGETQYF. The CDR3 DNA sequence: TGTGCCAGCGAGGCGGGGGGCACCGGAGGAGAGACCCAGTACTTC.

V gene TRBV2 combines with J gene TRBJ2-7; TRBD1 agrees at 10 bases. CDR3 length equals 15 residues. J was trimmed by 1 base and V by 6 bases; bases with no gene match: 6. Germline V gene lookup returns CDR1 SNHLY and CDR2 FYNNEI. In DNA form, the CDR3 reads TGTGCCAGCAGACACTGGGACAGGGGATCCTACGAGCAGTACTTC. This translates into CASRHWDRGSYEQYF.